This T cell receptor (beta chain) was observed in a study of T cell repertoires in cytomegalovirus infection. Overall study: Public TCR beta signatures provided an indication of both CMV infection and a matching HLA type. Findings and limits, study-wide: The ex vivo response was dominated by HLA-C-restricted CMV-specific TCR beta clonotypes.

In TCRdb, the reads were re-called with MiXCR into one record per CDR3 protein. The sample includes under 350,000 distinct CDR3 sequences, roughly a tenth seen only once; the top ten take more than 2.5%. The CDR3 sequence is 14 residues long. The germline V gene encodes CDR1 SGHDN and CDR2 FVKESK. The V end lost 0 bases, the J end lost 8 bases, and 8 bases lay between the germline ends. This clonotype was counted ten times or more. Its antigen remains unidentified. This chain uses TRBV14 with TRBJ1-6; D is unclear. The sample taken for sequencing was PBMCs. The sequence was obtained from a human donor in good health (CMV status not recorded). Some clones in this sample may be carry-over from other donors' samples. The DNA for the CDR3 is TGTGCCAGCAGCCAAGATCTTTCCTATTCACCCCTCCACTTT. Protein product: CASSQDLSYSPLHF.